Shown below are 24 T cell receptor beta chains from a single sample sequenced in a study of T cell repertoires in cytomegalovirus infection. MiXCR, run by TCRdb on the reads, gives a single entry per CDR3 protein. The sample includes about 400,000 distinct CDR3 sequences, 15% to 20% of them seen just once. Sequenced sample: PBMCs. The receptors here all came from a human donor in good health (CMV status not recorded). Some clones in this sample may be carry-over from other donors' samples.

This clonotype was seen more than once but under ten times. J is TRBJ2-7 and V is TRBV19; 12 bases are shared with TRBD2. CDR3 length: 13 amino acids. Looked up from germline, CDR1 is LNHDA and CDR2 is SQIVND (reference sequence). V gave up 6 bases and J gave up 6 bases; unmatched junction bases: 3. The DNA for the CDR3 is TGTGCCAGTAGACTAGCGGGGGGCGTCGAGCAGTACTTC. It yields the protein CASRLAGGVEQYF.

This clonotype was recorded many times. V gene TRBV12-3 or TRBV12-4 combines with J gene TRBJ2-7, with unresolved D. CDR3 length: 15 residues. The V end lost 5 bases, the J end lost 1 base, and 15 bases lay between the germline ends. In DNA, the CDR3 is TGTGCCAGCAGTCGCAGCACTTATTTATCCTACGAGCAGTACTTC. It yields the protein CASSRSTYLSYEQYF.

This clonotype was counted once. The CDR3 loop reads CASIIQGPSNEKLFF. The CDR3 nucleotides are TGTGCCAGCATCATACAGGGGCCGAGTAATGAAAAACTGTTTTTT. The V and J genes are TRBV6-1 and TRBJ1-4; 7 bases align to TRBD1. The J segment lost 4 bases and the V segment lost 7 bases, leaving 9 bases of the junction unmatched. Per germline, CDR1 MNHNS and CDR2 SASEGT. The CDR3 covers 15 residues.

This clonotype was counted between two and nine times. The chain has TRBV6-5 and TRBJ2-3; D gene unclear. Germline V gene lookup returns CDR1 MNHEY and CDR2 SVGAGI. CDR3 size: 16 residues. The ends were cut back, 6 bases at V and 0 bases at J, with 16 bases in the middle. CDR3: CASRYRFVGSTDTQYF. CDR3 coding DNA: TGTGCCAGCAGGTACCGCTTTGTCGGCAGCACAGATACGCAGTATTTT.

At least ten counts were recorded for this clonotype. The genes are TRBV19 and TRBJ1-4; no reliable D call. V was cut by 4 bases and J by 7 bases, with 10 bases left in between. This CDR3 region has 13 residues. CDR1 is LNHDA and CDR2 is SQIVND in the germline V gene (reference sequence). This CDR3 is CASSTVDFEKLFF. The CDR3 bases are TGTGCCAGTAGTACCGTAGACTTTGAAAAACTGTTTTTT.

This clonotype was counted between two and nine times. This chain links TRBV7-8 with TRBJ1-6; 8 bases map to TRBD1. V shed 5 bases and J 11 bases; nucleotides not matched to a gene: 8. Germline V gene data show CDR1 as SGHVS and CDR2 as FQNEAQ. The CDR3 loop spans 14 amino acids. For the CDR3, the DNA is TGTGCCAGCAGCCCGGACAGGGAGAGGACACCCCTCCACTTT. This translates into CASSPDRERTPLHF.

Concerning this clonotype: The junction does not match germline at one end; this may be a read error. The rearrangement uses TRBV5-3 and TRBJ2-1; a possible D gene is TRBD2 (5 bases). TRBV5-3 is an ORF, with its function uncertain. The CDR3 is made up of 13 amino acids. For the CDR3, the DNA is TGTGCCAGCAGCTCCCGGACTTATTGGGAGCAGTTCTTC. This gives the protein CASSSRTYWEQFF.

CDR3 region: CASSQSVGTDTQYF. CDR3 DNA: TGTGCCAGCAGCCAATCCGTCGGCACAGATACGCAGTATTTT. The V call is TRBV7-2, the J call TRBJ2-3; no firm D call. The germline V and J ends were trimmed by 5 bases and 1 base, with 10 bases remaining between them. The CDR3 spans 14 residues. CDR1 and CDR2 (germline): SGHTA, FQGNSA.

This clonotype turned up a few times. V usage is TRBV4-2 and J usage is TRBJ2-5, with a tentative D call TRBD2 (7 bases). Germline V CDR1 and CDR2: LGHNA, YNFKEQ. Trimming removed 5 bases at V and 5 bases at J, with 21 bases between. CDR3 length: 16 amino acids. The CDR3 nucleotides are TGTGCCAGCAGCTCAGTCACAGGGAGGGGAGAGGAGACCCAGTACTTC. Amino acid sequence: CASSSVTGRGEETQYF.

This chain links TRBV11-1 with TRBJ1-1; D may be TRBD1 (6 bases). Per the germline V gene, CDR1 is SGHAT and CDR2 is FQDESV (reference sequence). The CDR3 spans 13 residues. The ends were cut back, 5 bases at V and 4 bases at J, with 11 bases in the middle. The CDR3 DNA reads as TGTGCCAGCAGCAACAGGGTTGGCACTGAAGCTTTCTTT. Its translation is CASSNRVGTEAFF.

A few counts support this clonotype. CDR3 in amino acids: CASTPLGWGYTF. The CDR3 region has the DNA TGTGCCAGCACCCCCTTGGGGTGGGGCTACACCTTC. The chain recombines TRBV2 with TRBJ1-2; D is unclear. CDR1 SNHLY and CDR2 FYNNEI come from the germline V gene. V was cut by 7 bases and J by 8 bases, with 14 bases left in between. This CDR3 region has 12 residues.

The sample holds a few counts of this clonotype. The rearrangement joins TRBV12-3 or TRBV12-4 to TRBJ1-3, with no clear D. Trimming removed 6 bases from V and 2 bases from J, with 5 bases in between. The CDR3 length is 12 residues. In DNA form, the CDR3 reads TGTGCCAGCAGGTGGGCTGGAAACACCATATATTTT. The encoded protein is CASRWAGNTIYF.

Many counts were recorded for this clonotype. The rearrangement joins TRBV7-2 to TRBJ1-3; 9 bases match TRBD1. The V and J ends lost 5 bases and 0 bases, in that order; junction bases with no gene match: 5. The CDR3 extends over 16 amino acids. CDR1 and CDR2 from the germline V gene are SGHTA and FQGNSA. CDR3 sequence: CASSPLGQGSGNTIYF. CDR3 DNA: TGTGCCAGCAGCCCATTGGGACAGGGCTCTGGAAACACCATATATTTT.

This clonotype has at least ten counts. This chain joins TRBV10-3 and TRBJ1-1; possibly TRBD1 for D (6 bases). From germline, CDR1 is ENHRY and CDR2 SYGVKD. The CDR3 runs 14 residues. V dropped 10 bases and J dropped 1 base, with 16 bases sitting between them. The CDR3 DNA reads as TGTGCCACTTTTGACAGGACGTCGAACACTGAAGCTTTCTTT. It translates to CATFDRTSNTEAFF.

There are many counts of this clonotype. This chain joins TRBV7-2 and TRBJ2-5, with D possibly being TRBD2 (7 bases). V was clipped by 3 bases and J by 7 bases, with 21 bases between them. The CDR3 contains 16 residues. Germline-derived CDR1 and CDR2 are SGHTA and FQGNSA. CDR3 amino acids: CASSFFRGGPIRTQYF. The CDR3 DNA reads as TGTGCCAGCAGCTTTTTTAGGGGGGGCCCCATAAGGACCCAGTACTTC.

This clonotype was seen a few times. The rearrangement uses TRBV10-2 and TRBJ1-2; TRBD1 agrees at 11 bases. V was clipped by 6 bases and J by 5 bases; unmatched bases: 8. From germline, CDR1 is WSHSY and CDR2 SAAADI. The CDR3 extends over 15 amino acids. CDR3 coding DNA: TGCGCCAGCAGCGCGGGACAGGGGGACGTGTATGGCTACACCTTC. Encoded protein: CASSAGQGDVYGYTF.

This clonotype was counted many times. This rearrangement joins TRBV11-2 to TRBJ2-7; D is possibly TRBD2 (6 bases). Germline CDR1 reads SGHAT; CDR2 reads FQNNGV. CDR3 size: 15 residues. Trimming took 0 bases from V and 2 from J, leaving 11 bases between them. The DNA of the CDR3 is TGTGCCAGCAGCTTAGATCCCGGGGGAACCTACGAGCAGTACTTC. Residues: CASSLDPGGTYEQYF. The entire variable domain, with the rest obtained from reference TRBV11-2 and TRBJ2-7, is as follows: EAGVAQSPRYKIIEKRQSVAFWCNPISGHATLYWYQQILGQGPKLLIQFQNNGVVDDSQLPKDRFSAERLKGVDSTLKIQPAKLEDSAVYLCASSLDPGGTYEQYFGPGTRLTVT.

This clonotype has at least ten counts. V gene TRBV5-6 combines with J gene TRBJ1-2; D is unclear. Germline V gene sequence: CDR1 SGHDT, CDR2 YYEEEE. The CDR3 has 13 residues. Trimming left V 4 bases short and J 4 bases short, with 11 bases between. The CDR3 sequence: CASSLTEAYGYTF. For the CDR3, the DNA is TGTGCCAGCAGCCTCACAGAGGCCTATGGCTACACCTTC.

Only a few counts were recorded for this clonotype. The CDR3 coding sequence is TGTGCCAGCAGCTTAGGGGTGGCGGGCACTGAAGCTTTCTTT. Protein product: CASSLGVAGTEAFF. The chain uses TRBV7-2 and TRBJ1-1; no clear D. CDR3 length equals 14 residues. The germline V and J ends were trimmed by 1 base and 4 bases, with 10 bases remaining between them. The germline V gene has CDR1 SGHTA and CDR2 FQGNSA. Using reference TRBV7-2 and TRBJ1-1 for the parts outside the CDR3, the full variable domain is GAGVSQSPSNKVTEKGKDVELRCDPISGHTALYWYRQSLGQGLEFLIYFQGNSAPDKSGLPSDRFSAERTGGSVSTLTIQRTQQEDSAVYLCASSLGVAGTEAFFGQGTRLTVV.

This clonotype was recorded many times. The V call is TRBV6-5, the J call TRBJ2-7, with a possible D match to TRBD2 (5 bases). Trimming cost V 6 bases and J 2 bases, with 17 bases left between them. Germline-derived CDR1 and CDR2 are MNHEY and SVGAGI. The CDR3 length is 15 residues. The CDR3 DNA reads TGTGCCAGCAGATTACACGCCGGGGTCACCTACGAGCAGTACTTC. Its protein product is CASRLHAGVTYEQYF.

Points on this clonotype: One junction end does not reproduce the germline sequence, and a read error may be involved. This chain links TRBV12-3 or TRBV12-4 with TRBJ2-7; 9 bases align to TRBD1. The CDR3 loop spans 12 amino acids. The CDR3 loop reads CASTDRGYAQYF. The CDR3, as DNA: TGTGCCAGCACGGACAGGGGCTACGCGCAGTACTTC.

The table lists this clonotype with many counts. V usage is TRBV6-1 and J usage is TRBJ2-1, with 15 nucleotides matching TRBD2. Germline assignment: CDR1 MNHNS and CDR2 SASEGT. The CDR3 covers 17 residues. V lost 6 bases and J lost 8; bases outside the gene matches: 11. CDR3 loop: CASRGGLAGGPGYEQFF. The CDR3 coding sequence is TGTGCCAGCAGGGGTGGACTAGCGGGGGGGCCGGGATATGAGCAGTTCTTC.

This clonotype occurred a few times. This chain joins TRBV12-5 and TRBJ2-5; D possibly uses TRBD1 or TRBD2 (6 bases each). Germline V gene data show CDR1 as LGHNT and CDR2 as FRNRAP. The V and J ends lost 0 bases and 1 base respectively, with 15 bases between them. CDR3 length: 17 residues. CDR3 DNA: TGTGCTAGTGGTTTGGTTGTTTCAGGGGACTCCCAAGAGACCCAGTACTTC. Amino acids: CASGLVVSGDSQETQYF.

The V gene is TRBV29-1, the J gene TRBJ2-7; D remains ambiguous. V lost 0 bases, J lost 6 bases, and 9 bases lay in between. The germline V gene has CDR1 SQVTM and CDR2 ANQGSEA. This CDR3 spans 12 amino acids. CDR3 bases: TGCAGCGTTGAAGATCACGGCCGCGAGCAGTACTTC. This sequence encodes CSVEDHGREQYF.